Listed below are T cell receptor beta chains from one sample, sequenced in a study of blood T cell repertoires in COVID-19. The assay was immunoSEQ multiplex PCR, and TCRdb's table has in-frame clones only and misses some. The sample includes over 200,000 clones, 75% to 90% of them seen just once. The source material was peripheral blood. These receptors originate from a human donor in a cohort sampled during active COVID-19. Each CDR3 is given with its conserved first and last residue. Each record gives: clone size, J gene, D gene, V gene, CDR3 DNA, CDR3 protein. A D gene is named only where the DNA matches it firmly. Rows give clone size only sometimes, using once, few, many, or a class for an expanded clone.

. TRBJ1-2 . TRBV6-6 TGTGCCAGCAGCCGGGAGTGGGGCTACACCTTC CASSREWGYTF
few TRBJ2-7 TRBD1 TRBV7-2 TGTGCCAGCAGCCAACGAACCGGGACAGGGGCGTACGAGCAGTACTTC CASSQRTGTGAYEQYF
few TRBJ1-2 . TRBV10-2 TGCGCCAGCAGACCCTTGGGCGATAACTATGGCTACACCTTC CASRPLGDNYGYTF
. TRBJ2-1 . TRBV10-3 TGTGCCATCAGTGACTTTCTTGGGAGCGGGTCTAATGAGCAGTTCTTC CAISDFLGSGSNEQFF
few TRBJ2-7 TRBD2 TRBV7-2 TGTGCCAGCAGGCTAACTAGCGGGAGTATGTACGAGCAGTACTTC CASRLTSGSMYEQYF
. TRBJ1-2 TRBD1 TRBV25-1 TGTGCCAGCAGTGAATTGGACAGGGGCTATGGCTACACCTTC CASSELDRGYGYTF
few TRBJ2-7 . TRBV7-6 TGTGCCAGCAGCTTTGGGACAAACTACGAGCAGTACTTC CASSFGTNYEQYF
. TRBJ2-3 TRBD2 TRBV18 TGTGCCAGCTCACCAACGACTAGCGGTAGCACAGATACGCAGTATTTT CASSPTTSGSTDTQYF
few TRBJ1-2 . TRBV7-9 TGTGCCAGCAGCTTAGCTGAGCCAGGGAAAGGCTACACCTTC CASSLAEPGKGYTF
. TRBJ2-7 TRBD2 TRBV6-1 TGTGCCAGCAGTGGCCCCTCCGGGACTAACACCTACGAGCAGTACTTC CASSGPSGTNTYEQYF
. TRBJ2-2 . TRBV21-1 TGTGCCAGCAGCAAAGGCCTAGCGGGTAGCACCGGGGAGCTGTTTTTT CASSKGLAGSTGELFF
. TRBJ2-1 . TRBV21-1 TGTGCCACCACAGGGACAATCTACAATGAGCAGTTCTTC CATTGTIYNEQFF
. TRBJ1-1 . TRBV11-2 TGTGCCAGCAGCTTTTACAGGTCGGGCACTGAAGCTTTCTTT CASSFYRSGTEAFF
. TRBJ2-7 TRBD1 TRBV24-1 TGTGCCACCAGTGGAGGACAGGGCGACCCCACCTCCTACGAGCAGTACTTC CATSGGQGDPTSYEQYF
. TRBJ2-7 TRBD2 TRBV27 TGTGCCAGTAGAGGGACTAGCGGGAAAGTTTGGTATGAGCAGTACTTC CASRGTSGKVWYEQYF
. TRBJ1-2 TRBD1 TRBV4-3 TGCGCCAGCAGCCAAGGGGACAGATATGGCTACACCTTC CASSQGDRYGYTF
. TRBJ2-5 . TRBV18 TGTGCCAGCTCCGGGGGGCTTGGCGAGACCCAGTACTTC CASSGGLGETQYF
. TRBJ1-6 TRBD1 TRBV28 TGTGCCAGCACCAACAGGGGGTTGGGTGATTCACCCCTCCACTTT CASTNRGLGDSPLHF
. TRBJ1-5 TRBD1 TRBV3-1/TRBV3-2 TGTGCCAGCAGCCAAGGGTTTGGACAGGGCAATCAGCCCCAGCATTTT CASSQGFGQGNQPQHF
. TRBJ2-2 TRBD2 TRBV7-2 TGTGCCAGCAGCCTTCTAGCGGGAGGGCCTAAGGACACCGGGGAGCTGTTTTTT CASSLLAGGPKDTGELFF
. TRBJ1-6 . TRBV28 TGTGCCAGCAGTTTAGACAGCCGAAATTCACCCCTCCACTTT CASSLDSRNSPLHF
few TRBJ1-3 . TRBV30 TGTGCCTGGAAGGGGAAGAGCTCTGGAAACACCATATATTTT CAWKGKSSGNTIYF
. TRBJ1-5 . TRBV28 TGTGCCAGCAGTTTGAGGTCCCGTCAGCCCCAGCATTTT CASSLRSRQPQHF
. TRBJ2-1 TRBD2 TRBV7-2 TGTGCCAGCAGCTCACTAGCGGGAGTAGGCAATGAGCAGTTCTTC CASSSLAGVGNEQFF
. TRBJ2-7 TRBD2 TRBV5-4 TGTGCCAGCAGCGGGACTAGCGGGAGAACCTCCTACGAGCAGTACTTC CASSGTSGRTSYEQYF
. TRBJ2-5 . TRBV19 TGTGCCAGTAGTATGGATCGGAGGCCAGCAACCCACCAAGAGACCCAGTACTTC CASSMDRRPATHQETQYF
few TRBJ2-7 . TRBV7-3 TGTGCCAGCAGCCTCCAGGGGACTACTTACTACGAGCAGTACTTC CASSLQGTTYYEQYF
once TRBJ2-3 . TRBV25-1 TGTGCCAGCAGTGACGCAGGTCCAACAGATACGCAGTATTTT CASSDAGPTDTQYF
medium-sized TRBJ1-6 . TRBV6-4 TGTGCCAGCACGGCAGGGGAAGGCTCACCCCTCCACTTT CASTAGEGSPLHF
. TRBJ1-2 . TRBV28 TGTGCCAGCAGTTTAAGCTTGGGCTACACCTTC CASSLSLGYTF
. TRBJ2-7 . TRBV2 TGTGCCAGCAGTGTATACCCCGGGGAGCAGTACTTC CASSVYPGEQYF
. TRBJ2-4 TRBD2 TRBV2 TGTGCCAGCAGTGATAGGCGCCTGGGACTAGCGGAGAACAGCGCCAAAAACATTCAGTACTTC CASSDRRLGLAENSAKNIQYF
many TRBJ1-4 . TRBV19 TGTGCCAGTAGTAGCGGTTGGATCTTACAGGATAATGAAAAACTGTTTTTT CASSSGWILQDNEKLFF
few TRBJ1-5 . TRBV27 TGTGCCAGCAGCCGACAGTATAGCAATCAGCCCCAGCATTTT CASSRQYSNQPQHF
. TRBJ1-3 TRBD1 TRBV3-1/TRBV3-2 TGTGCCAGCAGCCATTGGGACAGGGTAGTTGACACCATATATTTT CASSHWDRVVDTIYF
. TRBJ2-7 TRBD1 TRBV11-1 TGTGCCAGCAGCTCAGGACAGGGCTCCTACGAGCAGTACTTC CASSSGQGSYEQYF
. TRBJ2-1 TRBD2 TRBV2 TGTGCCAGCAGTGAACTGACTAGCGGGAGCAATGAGCAGTTCTTC CASSELTSGSNEQFF
. TRBJ2-7 TRBD1 TRBV5-1 TGCGCCAGCAGCCCCTGGACAGGGAGCTCCTACGAGCAGTACTTC CASSPWTGSSYEQYF
. TRBJ2-7 TRBD2 TRBV7-6 TGTGCCAGCAGCCCCTCCACGGTTAGCGGGAGTTTGGACGAGCAGTACTTC CASSPSTVSGSLDEQYF